The subject of this entry is one T cell receptor beta chain. Its antigen remains unidentified. One base away there is no much larger clone; base qualities are not given. The germline V gene provides CDR1 SGHTA and CDR2 FQGTGA. V ends up 5 bases short and J 4 bases short, with an unmatched junction base count of 12. Counted from cysteine to phenylalanine, this CDR3 has 16 amino acids. Kept here is only the CDR3 DNA, which spans 48 bases and is read in frame from base 1. This entry belongs to a study of PD-1 blockade in mismatch repair-deficient tumors (dated by TCRdb to the late 2010s). About the full investigation: The trial enrolled 65 to 100 consecutive patients with some twelve mismatch repair-deficient cancer types between late 2013 and September 2016, all previously treated and progressing. Tumor-associated T cell clones in the peripheral blood of patients responding to PD-1 blockade were tracked using deep sequencing of TCR CDR3 regions.

What this sample's time point label stands for: roughly 11-day in vitro stimulation with candidate neoantigen peptide 3. For every enrolled patient, mismatch repair deficiency was confirmed by either polymerase chain reaction or immunohistochemistry. A few patients who responded to pembrolizumab therapy underwent TCR sequencing. Several ELISpot-reactive candidate neoantigen peptides were each used in a roughly ten-day in vitro stimulation before TCR sequencing. A control culture lacking peptide was run in an identical manner and was used as the baseline for calculation of clone fold changes. The phase II trial prospectively tested pembrolizumab PD-1 blockade in advanced mismatch repair-deficient cancers regardless of tissue of origin. Library preparation employed the immunoSEQ multiplex PCR assay. Regarding the original processing steps: Clones were defined as neoantigen-specific by significant expansion to the relevant peptide and no significant expansion to any other tested peptide. Imported from immuneACCESS, the table was reduced by TCRdb to in-frame sequences with V and J called. These copies leave out some clones; in studies compared against another copy, an unresolved V gene accounts for under half, and the cause of the remainder is not known. Clone size and the V and J calls come from that table; the DNA yielded D and trimming. This sample holds 9,000 to 10,000 clones; about 90% were observed only once. The top ten hold around 8.9% of the sample.

What the work shows at the level of the full study, not this receptor alone: After pembrolizumab, tumor-resident clones, which were often undetectable in blood before treatment, expanded rapidly and then contracted, generally ahead of radiologic responses. Of roughly 7 peptides, three triggered clonal expansion, producing over a hundred unique blood TCRs, of which roughly 7 were also present in tumor, and every positive peptide came from a frameshift mutation.

The TCR was taken from an adult with mismatch repair-deficient cancer. The chain links TRBV7-3 with TRBJ2-5, and TRBD2 matches 8 of the central bases. The sequencing used cells cultured in vitro, collected from a patient treated with pembrolizumab. Read as DNA, the sequence is TGTGCCAGCAGCCAGGGGACTAGAAGGTCCGGAGAGACCCAGTACTTC. Translated, it reads CASSQGTRRSGETQYF.